This T cell receptor (beta chain) was retrieved from a study of blood T cell repertoires in COVID-19. Looking at the study overall: Both acute and convalescent COVID-19 samples were obtained from the United States, Italy and Spain. The cDNA or gDNA used as material had been derived from T cells, B-cell-depleted T cells, or PBMCs.

Seattle patients were enrolled while actively infected and followed longitudinally. CDR3 size: 15 residues. Germline V gives CDR1 LNHNV, CDR2 YYDKDF (reference sequence). Trimming removed 0 bases at V and 1 base at J, with 9 bases between. Per the original data handling: Quantification of nucleated cells was approximated via reference gene primer amplification. Profiling relied on immunoSEQ multiplex PCR, and the TCRdb table lists in-frame clones only, not all of them. V, J and clone size are taken as reported in that table, and D and trimming were inferred from the DNA itself. This sample has tens of thousands of clones, with about 86% found just once.

Sequencing was done on a sample of peripheral blood. The rearrangement joins TRBV15 to TRBJ1-1; D unresolved. This clonotype was obtained from a man aged 40-49 years with COVID-19, enrolled during active disease. CDR3 nucleotide sequence: TGTGCCACCAGCAGAGAAGGACTACCGAACACTGAAGCTTTCTTT. This codes for CATSREGLPNTEAFF.